Ten or more counts support the clone carrying this TCR beta chain. The data stem from a study of T cells in Graves' hyperthyroidism and ophthalmopathy. TCR beta CDR3 regions were amplified from RNA. HTBI primers were employed in a first-round RT-PCR of the TCR CDR3. Each CDR3 protein is one row after TCRdb ran MiXCR on the multiplex PCR reads. The table includes approximately 360,000 distinct CDR3 sequences, approximately 14% detected once. The CDR3 contains 14 residues. CDR1 is MDHEN, CDR2 SYDVKM, per germline. Trimming pared 5 bases from V and 1 base from J, leaving 11 bases between. J is TRBJ1-1 and V is TRBV28; D might be TRBD1 (5 bases). The sequence was collected from a woman under 30 with Graves' hyperthyroidism that later progressed to Graves' ophthalmopathy. What was sequenced was blood. CDR3 amino acids: CASSEQGGNTEAFF. For the CDR3, the DNA is TGTGCCAGCAGTGAGCAGGGTGGGAACACTGAAGCTTTCTTT.